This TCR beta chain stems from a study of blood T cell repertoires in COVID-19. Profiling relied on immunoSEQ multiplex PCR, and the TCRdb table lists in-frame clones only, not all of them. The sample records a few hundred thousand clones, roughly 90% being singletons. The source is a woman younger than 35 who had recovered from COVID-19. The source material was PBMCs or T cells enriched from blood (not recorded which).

The CDR3 region is CASSDWSRGLNIQYF. Written as DNA, the CDR3 is TGTGCCAGCAGTGATTGGTCCAGGGGGCTAAACATTCAGTACTTC. The chain links TRBV2 to TRBJ2-4; 8 bases map to TRBD1. With 3 bases clipped from V and 6 bases from J, the junction kept 7 bases outside the gene matches. This CDR3 is 15 amino acids long. CDR1 and CDR2 (germline): SNHLY, FYNNEI.